These 7 T cell receptor beta chains were all obtained from the same sample, sequenced in a study of blood T cell repertoires in COVID-19. Profiling relied on immunoSEQ multiplex PCR, and the TCRdb table lists in-frame clones only, not all of them. The sample comprises hundreds of thousands of clones, 80% to 90% of which are singletons, and roughly 1.1% rests with the top ten. The source material was PBMCs or T cells enriched from blood (not recorded which). The source of these receptors is a man aged 25 to 40 who had recovered from COVID-19.

This chain connects TRBV18 to TRBJ2-3, with a tentative D call TRBD2 (6 bases). Germline loops: CDR1 KGHSH, CDR2 LQKENI. Trimming took off 3 bases at V and 0 bases at J, with 13 bases between the two ends. This CDR3 contains 16 residues. The CDR3 loop reads CASSPPSAYSTDTQYF. DNA of the CDR3: TGTGCCAGCTCACCCCCTAGCGCGTATAGCACAGATACGCAGTATTTT.

The V and J genes are TRBV20-1 and TRBJ2-7; tentative D call: TRBD1 (6 bases). Germline lookup yields CDR1 DFQATT and CDR2 SNEGSKA (reference sequence). The V end was cut by 3 bases, the J end by 3 bases, with 21 bases between. The CDR3 length is 16 residues. This CDR3 reads CSASIGEPGHIYEQYF. In nucleotides, the CDR3 is TGCAGTGCTAGTATTGGAGAACCGGGACACATCTACGAGCAGTACTTC.

This clone has only one observation. The genes are TRBV28 and TRBJ2-7; TRBD2 is a possible D gene (5 bases). This CDR3 contains 16 residues. V gave up 8 bases and J gave up 2 bases, with 22 bases separating them. Germline V CDR1 and CDR2: MDHEN, SYDVKM. This CDR3 reads CASLCGLANSAYEQYF. The CDR3 DNA reads as TGTGCCAGCCTGTGCGGGCTAGCTAACTCGGCCTACGAGCAGTACTTC.

The chain carries TRBV28 and TRBJ2-3; 7 bases are a match to TRBD2. The CDR3 runs to 13 residues. Trimming took 11 bases from V and 4 from J; bases not matched to a gene: 9. Germline V gene sequence: CDR1 MDHEN, CDR2 SYDVKM. CDR3 loop: CAVRRESPDTQYF. CDR3 DNA: TGTGCCGTCCGGCGGGAGTCTCCAGATACGCAGTATTTT.

The V and J genes are TRBV3-1 (or the pseudogene TRBV3-2) and TRBJ1-1; D not certain. This CDR3 is 14 amino acids long. Germline V CDR1 and CDR2: LGHDT, YNNKEL (reference sequence). Trimming removed 0 bases from V and 0 bases from J, with 5 bases in between. The DNA of the CDR3 is TGTGCCAGCAGCCAAGAAGCCATGAACACTGAAGCTTTCTTT. Translating gives CASSQEAMNTEAFF.

The rearrangement joins TRBV19 to TRBJ2-3; 7 nucleotides match TRBD2. V lost 5 bases, J lost 6 bases, and 8 bases stayed unmatched. This CDR3 comprises 14 residues. Germline V gene sequence: CDR1 LNHDA, CDR2 SQIVND (reference sequence). The CDR3 loop is CASSDLAASDTQYF. For the CDR3, the DNA is TGTGCCAGTAGTGACCTAGCGGCGTCGGATACGCAGTATTTT.

The chain combines TRBV18 with TRBJ1-1; D gene ambiguous. The germline V gene encodes CDR1 KGHSH and CDR2 LQKENI. This CDR3 contains 16 residues. V was shortened by 3 bases and J by 2 bases, with 16 bases between the two germline ends. Here the CDR3 reads CASSPVEAGANTEAFF. CDR3 DNA sequence: TGTGCCAGCTCACCGGTGGAGGCAGGAGCTAACACTGAAGCTTTCTTT.